These 30 T cell receptor beta chains came from one sample sequenced in a study of type 1 and type 2 diabetes patients. The PCR template was genomic DNA. Multiplex PCR with 30 forward and 13 reverse primers amplified the TCR beta CDR3. Using its own MiXCR run on the multiplex PCR reads, TCRdb lists one record per CDR3 protein. The sample holds fewer than 350,000 distinct CDR3 sequences, roughly 48% seen once. Sequencing was performed on peripheral blood mononuclear cells (PBMCs). The receptors were gathered from a man aged 18-30 years with type 2 diabetes.

This chain joins TRBV27 and TRBJ2-7; no clear D. Germline V lookup: CDR1 MNHEY, CDR2 SMNVEV (reference sequence). This CDR3 contains 13 residues. Trimming removed 2 bases from V and 5 bases from J, with 10 bases in between. The CDR3 loop reads CASSLMGPHEQYF. The CDR3 coding sequence is TGTGCCAGCAGTTTAATGGGTCCCCACGAGCAGTACTTC.

Many counts were recorded for this clonotype. CDR3 region: CASNNADTEAFF. CDR3 in DNA: TGTGCCAGCAACAATGCGGACACTGAAGCTTTCTTT. The chain couples TRBV7-9 to TRBJ1-1; D gene ambiguous. The germline gives CDR1 SEHNR, CDR2 FQNEAQ (reference sequence). The V end was cut by 7 bases, the J end by 3 bases, with 9 bases between. The length of the CDR3 is 12 residues. Variable domain in full (rest from reference TRBV7-9 and TRBJ1-1): DTGVSQNPRHKITKRGQNVTFRCDPISEHNRLYWYRQTLGQGPEFLTYFQNEAQLEKSRLLSDRFSAERPKGSFSTLEIQRTEQGDSAMYLCASNNADTEAFFGQGTRLTVV.

This rearrangement joins TRBV2 to TRBJ2-5; 11 bases are a match to TRBD2. The CDR3 length is 16 residues. CDR1 SNHLY and CDR2 FYNNEI come from the germline V gene. Losses at the gene ends were 6 bases for V and 2 bases for J; bases not matched to a gene: 8. The CDR3 loop is CASRGYLAGGQETQYF. CDR3 in DNA: TGTGCCAGCAGGGGGTATTTAGCGGGGGGGCAAGAGACCCAGTACTTC.

The chain joins TRBV6-5 to TRBJ1-4, with a tentative D call TRBD1 (5 bases). The CDR3 covers 14 residues. Trimming pared 7 bases from V and 8 bases from J, leaving 17 bases between. Germline CDR1 MNHEY, CDR2 SVGAGI. The CDR3 loop reads CASTLFRGDEKLFF. For the CDR3, the DNA is TGTGCCAGCACCCTTTTTCGGGGGGACGAAAAACTGTTTTTT.

The J gene is TRBJ1-1, the V gene TRBV20-1; D is perhaps TRBD1 (5 bases). Germline V lookup: CDR1 DFQATT, CDR2 SNEGSKA (reference sequence). This CDR3 has 15 residues. V lost 1 base and J lost 9, with 21 bases in between. The CDR3 DNA sequence: TGCAGTGCTAGAGCCAGGGAAAGGGCCACAGGTAAAGCTTTCTTT. Residues: CSARARERATGKAFF.

Comment on this clonotype: A much larger clone differs by one base, so this may be a read error. This chain connects TRBV11-2 to TRBJ2-6; D is unresolved. V was shortened by 6 bases and J by 1 base, with 4 bases between the two germline ends. CDR1 is SGHAT, CDR2 FQNNGV, per germline. This CDR3 has 13 amino acids. CDR3 nucleotide sequence: TGTGCCAGCAGAGAATCTGGGGCCAACGTCCTGACTTTC. This codes for CASRESGANVLTF.

V usage is TRBV24-1 and J usage is TRBJ2-2, with 7 bases lining up with TRBD2. Trimming at V came to 4 bases and at J to 6 bases, leaving 13 bases not matched to a gene. CDR3 length: 17 amino acids. Germline V lookup: CDR1 KGHDR, CDR2 SFDVKD. The CDR3 here is CATSDPFGGEGPGELFF. For the CDR3, the DNA is TGTGCCACCAGTGACCCCTTTGGCGGGGAGGGTCCCGGGGAGCTGTTTTTT.

This chain connects TRBV5-1 to TRBJ2-7, with D perhaps TRBD2 (6 bases). V lost 0 bases to trimming and J lost 0 bases, with 10 bases between them. The CDR3 totals 15 residues. Germline V CDR1 and CDR2: SGHRS, YFSETQ. Here the CDR3 reads CASSLVEGYSYEQYF. In DNA form, the CDR3 reads TGCGCCAGCAGCTTGGTGGAGGGATACTCCTACGAGCAGTACTTC.

This clonotype was counted a few times. CDR3 sequence reads: CATSGGYEQYF. In DNA, the CDR3 is TGTGCCACCAGTGGGGGGTACGAGCAGTACTTC. V and J are TRBV24-1 and TRBJ2-7; D may correspond to TRBD1 or TRBD2 (5 bases each). V shed 5 bases and J shed 4 bases, with 5 bases lying between them. Germline V gene data show CDR1 as KGHDR and CDR2 as SFDVKD. CDR3 size: 11 residues.

CDR3 residues: CASSSPPGQGTGELFF. For the CDR3, the DNA is TGTGCCAGTAGTTCTCCTCCGGGACAGGGGACCGGGGAGCTGTTTTTT. V is TRBV19 and J is TRBJ2-2; 10 bases align to TRBD1. The CDR3 is made up of 16 amino acids. V lost 5 bases and J lost 5; bases outside the gene matches: 8. Per germline, CDR1 LNHDA and CDR2 SQIVND (reference sequence).

This clonotype turned up a few times. CDR3 amino acids: CASSILSLGEGYTF. In nucleotides, the CDR3 is TGTGCCAGTAGTATTTTAAGTTTGGGCGAAGGCTACACCTTC. The chain uses TRBV19 and TRBJ1-2; D gene unclear. Germline CDR1 LNHDA, CDR2 SQIVND (reference sequence). With 3 bases removed from V and 8 bases from J, the gap between germline ends came to 16 bases. This CDR3 has 14 amino acids.

This clonotype was observed a single time. This rearrangement joins TRBV6-1 to TRBJ2-7; D possibly corresponds to TRBD2 (5 bases). The end of the DNA fits TRBJ2-1 better, so the J call may be wrong. This CDR3 is built from 16 residues. Germline V gene sequence: CDR1 MNHNS, CDR2 SASEGT. DNA of the CDR3: TGTGCCAGCAGTGAAGGTGAGGGAATTCTACACAGTGAGCAGTTCTTC. It encodes CASSEGEGILHSEQFF.

DNA of the CDR3: TGTGCCAGTAGTGACGAAGGATGGTACTATGGCTACACCTTC. This translates into CASSDEGWYYGYTF. V and J are TRBV19 and TRBJ1-2; D is unclear. Between the trimmed V and J ends, which lost 5 bases and 3 bases, there was a span of 13 bases. Germline V gene data show CDR1 as LNHDA and CDR2 as SQIVND (reference sequence). CDR3 length: 14 amino acids.

This chain connects TRBV13 to TRBJ2-3; D is uncertain. Germline V gene sequence: CDR1 PRHDT, CDR2 FYEKMQ (reference sequence). The CDR3 contains 11 residues. Trimming took 6 bases from V and 5 from J, leaving 6 bases between them. CDR3 residues: CASSHRDTQYF. Here the CDR3 DNA reads TGTGCCAGCAGTCATAGAGATACGCAGTATTTT.

Points on this clonotype: At one of its ends the junction is not consistent with the germline gene, which may arise from a read error. The chain links TRBV2 to TRBJ2-2, with a tentative D call TRBD2 (6 bases). The germline gives CDR1 SNHLY, CDR2 FYNNEI. The CDR3 is 13 residues long. The CDR3 reads CASETSRDGELSF. CDR3 sequence (DNA): TGTGCCAGCGAGACTAGTCGGGACGGGGAGCTGTCTTTT.

This clonotype was seen a handful of times. This chain connects TRBV15 to TRBJ2-3, with D tentatively TRBD1 or TRBD2 (5 bases each). The germline V gene encodes CDR1 LNHNV and CDR2 YYDKDF (reference sequence). The CDR3 extends over 16 amino acids. V was pared by 2 bases and J by 3 bases, with 15 bases between. The CDR3: CATSRPSEGMTDTQYF. The CDR3 DNA reads as TGTGCCACCAGCAGACCTAGTGAGGGGATGACAGATACGCAGTATTTT.

The chain couples TRBV2 to TRBJ2-7; D may correspond to TRBD1 or TRBD2 (5 bases each). V was trimmed by 2 bases and J by 8 bases, leaving 16 bases between them. Germline V lookup: CDR1 SNHLY, CDR2 FYNNEI. The CDR3 covers 14 residues. CDR3 nucleotide sequence: TGTGCCAGCAGTGAATTATCCCTTCGGGGCCAGCAGTACTTC. It yields the protein CASSELSLRGQQYF.

There are a few counts of this clonotype. The chain carries TRBV6-1 and TRBJ1-1; D is undetermined. Germline V gene sequence: CDR1 MNHNS, CDR2 SASEGT. The germline V and J ends were trimmed by 6 bases and 5 bases, with 7 bases remaining between them. The CDR3 length is 11 residues. The CDR3 sequence is CASRGQTEAFF. CDR3 nucleotide sequence: TGTGCCAGCAGGGGTCAGACTGAAGCTTTCTTT.

The J gene is TRBJ2-6, the V gene TRBV7-2; 9 bases line up with TRBD1. CDR3 length equals 16 residues. The J segment lost 0 bases and the V segment lost 5 bases, leaving 2 bases of the junction unmatched. The germline V gene has CDR1 SGHTA and CDR2 FQGNSA. The CDR3 region has the DNA TGTGCCAGCAGCGCGACAGGGGGCTCTGGGGCCAACGTCCTGACTTTC. This translates into CASSATGGSGANVLTF.

This rearrangement joins TRBV12-3 or TRBV12-4 to TRBJ2-1; no clear D gene. Trimming took 3 bases from V and 3 from J, leaving 12 bases between them. This CDR3 is 15 amino acids long. The DNA of the CDR3 is TGTGCCAGCAGTTTGTCTGGAGAACGCTACAATGAGCAGTTCTTC. It specifies CASSLSGERYNEQFF.

Notes on this clonotype: One end of the junction does not line up with germline, which may come from a read error. The gene calls are TRBV5-1 and TRBJ1-6; weak D call: TRBD1 (5 bases). This CDR3 is built from 16 residues. Germline V gene data show CDR1 as SGHRS and CDR2 as YFSETQ. DNA of the CDR3: TGTGCCAGCAGGCTCGACAGAGCCACTCTTAATTCACCCCTCCACTTT. It translates to CASRLDRATLNSPLHF.

This clonotype came up a few times. The chain links TRBV15 to TRBJ2-2; D unclear. There are 14 residues in the CDR3. The germline gives CDR1 LNHNV, CDR2 YYDKDF (reference sequence). Between the trimmed V and J ends, which lost 4 bases and 8 bases, there was a span of 14 bases. CDR3 sequence: CATSTSGVSGELFF. CDR3 DNA sequence: TGTGCCACCAGCACCAGTGGTGTTTCAGGGGAGCTGTTTTTT.

This clonotype was detected only a few times. In DNA form, the CDR3 reads TGTGCCAGCGACCTCCAGGGTAGCAATCAGCCCCAGCATTTT. Residues: CASDLQGSNQPQHF. The V call is TRBV19, the J call TRBJ1-5; D might be TRBD1 (5 bases). V was shortened by 9 bases and J by 0 bases, with 12 bases between the two germline ends. Looked up from germline, CDR1 is LNHDA and CDR2 is SQIVND (reference sequence). The CDR3 covers 14 residues. Full variable domain (rest looked up from reference TRBV19 and TRBJ1-5): DGGITQSPKYLFRKEGQNVTLSCEQNLNHDAMYWYRQDPGQGLRLIYYSQIVNDFQKGDIAEGYSVSREKKESFPLTVTSAQKNPTAFYLCASDLQGSNQPQHFGDGTRLSIL.

The chain uses TRBV27 and TRBJ1-1; D might be TRBD1 (5 bases). Trimming took off 0 bases at V and 11 bases at J, with 10 bases between the two ends. The CDR3 length is 12 residues. Germline-derived CDR1 and CDR2 are MNHEY and SMNVEV (reference sequence). The CDR3 loop is CASSLSGGDAFF. The CDR3 DNA reads TGTGCCAGCAGTTTATCAGGAGGGGATGCTTTCTTT.

The chain employs TRBV29-1 and TRBJ1-3; 7 nucleotides line up with TRBD1. This CDR3 spans 13 amino acids. V shed 8 bases, J shed 2 bases, and the junction held 6 bases outside the gene matches. Germline-derived CDR1 and CDR2 are SQVTM and ANQGSEA. As DNA, the CDR3 is TGCAGCATCAGAGGGGGCGCTGGAAACACCATATATTTT. Translating gives CSIRGGAGNTIYF.

This clonotype was seen just once. The chain joins TRBV29-1 to TRBJ2-7; D might be TRBD2 (6 bases). Deletions cut 6 bases from V and 3 bases from J, with 18 bases between. The CDR3 is made up of 14 amino acids. The germline V gene encodes CDR1 SQVTM and CDR2 ANQGSEA. The chain's CDR3 is CSVSGTQGVYEQYF. In DNA form, the CDR3 reads TGCAGCGTCTCCGGGACTCAAGGGGTCTACGAGCAGTACTTC.

The rearrangement links TRBV2 to TRBJ2-3, with D perhaps matching TRBD2 (6 bases). CDR3 length: 12 amino acids. From germline, CDR1 is SNHLY and CDR2 FYNNEI. V was trimmed by 8 bases and J by 4 bases, leaving 10 bases between them. The CDR3 DNA sequence: TGTGCCAGCTCCGGGACTTCAGATACGCAGTATTTT. Amino acid sequence: CASSGTSDTQYF.

The table lists this clonotype with many counts. The chain links TRBV7-2 to TRBJ1-5; D is unresolved. CDR3 size: 14 residues. Germline assignment: CDR1 SGHTA and CDR2 FQGNSA. V gave up 0 bases and J gave up 6 bases, with 9 bases separating them. The CDR3 sequence: CASSLAVRTQPQHF. CDR3 sequence (DNA): TGTGCCAGCAGCTTAGCTGTCAGGACTCAGCCCCAGCATTTT.

This chain links TRBV20-1 with TRBJ2-1; D might be TRBD1 (6 bases). V lost 1 base and J 4 bases, leaving 11 bases between the germline ends. This CDR3 has 14 amino acids. The germline gives CDR1 DFQATT, CDR2 SNEGSKA (reference sequence). CDR3 protein: CSARVGGPYNEQFF. The CDR3 DNA sequence: TGCAGTGCTAGAGTAGGGGGTCCTTACAATGAGCAGTTCTTC.

In this sample, this clonotype turned up a few times. The rearrangement joins TRBV15 to TRBJ2-2; D uncertain. The CDR3 loop spans 16 amino acids. The V gene's germline CDR1 is LNHNV and CDR2 YYDKDF (reference sequence). Deletions cut 0 bases from V and 10 bases from J, with 18 bases between. CDR3 region: CATSRDFVDGSEELFF. The CDR3 DNA reads as TGTGCCACCAGCAGAGATTTCGTTGACGGGTCGGAGGAGCTGTTTTTT. The full variable domain, completed using reference TRBV15 and TRBJ2-2, is DAMVIQNPRYQVTQFGKPVTLSCSQTLNHNVMYWYQQKSSQAPKLLFHYYDKDFNNEADTPDNFQSRRPNTSFCFLDIRSPGLGDTAMYLCATSRDFVDGSEELFFGEGSRLTVL.